The rows below give T cell receptor beta chains drawn from one sample of a study of blood T cell repertoires in COVID-19. Libraries were prepared by immunoSEQ multiplex PCR; TCRdb keeps only in-frame clonotypes and omits some of them. The sample includes more than 95,000 clones, 85% to 90% of them seen just once. Sequenced: peripheral blood. These receptors originate from a human donor in a cohort sampled during active COVID-19. The CDR3 runs from the conserved cysteine through the conserved F or W. A D gene is named only where the DNA matches it firmly. A clone size is listed for some rows: how often the clone was seen (once, few, many), or a class if it is expanded.

clone_size d_call j_call v_call cdr3_aa cdr3_nt
NA NA TRBJ2-3 TRBV7-9 CASSPGLITDTQYF TGTGCCAGCAGCCCTGGACTGATCACAGATACGCAGTATTTT
NA NA TRBJ2-7 TRBV29-1 CSVEGQSTYEQYF TGCAGCGTGGAAGGACAGTCGACCTACGAGCAGTACTTC
NA TRBD1 TRBJ1-4 TRBV5-6 CASSPGQTNEKLFF TGTGCCAGCAGCCCGGGACAGACTAATGAAAAACTGTTTTTT
NA NA TRBJ1-4 TRBV28 CASSFPSGREEKLFF TGTGCCAGCAGTTTCCCTTCTGGGCGAGAGGAAAAACTGTTTTTT
NA NA TRBJ1-3 TRBV30 CAWSSLVDTIYF TGTGCCTGGAGTAGCCTAGTGGACACCATATATTTT
once TRBD1 TRBJ2-7 TRBV19 CASSDRDRGSYEQYF TGTGCCAGTAGTGACCGGGACAGGGGGTCCTACGAGCAGTACTTC
NA NA TRBJ1-2 TRBV6-5 CASTVPGDGDGYTF TGTGCCAGCACCGTCCCAGGGGACGGCGATGGCTACACCTTC
few TRBD2 TRBJ2-7 TRBV7-7 CASSPGAREGSYEQYF TGTGCTAGCAGCCCCGGGGCCAGGGAGGGTTCCTACGAGCAGTACTTC
medium-sized NA TRBJ2-2 TRBV5-1 CASSLRELNFQGPNTGELFF TGCGCCAGCAGCTTGAGAGAATTGAACTTCCAGGGGCCCAACACCGGGGAGCTGTTTTTT
once NA TRBJ2-7 TRBV19 CASSIIGPGPHYEQYF TGTGCCAGTAGTATAATCGGGCCAGGGCCCCACTACGAGCAGTACTTC